This TCR beta chain was obtained from a study of response to subunit inactivated influenza vaccine. The study's findings and limits: Each seasonal flu vaccination may recruit only limited new T cells, authors suggested.

This clonotype was seen at least ten times. The antigen is unknown. TCRdb passed the RT-PCR reads through MiXCR, listing each CDR3 protein once. Of 250,000 to 350,000 distinct CDR3 sequences in the sample, approximately 23% are singletons; the top ten hold about a tenth. The length of the CDR3 is 15 residues. V lost 3 bases and J lost 0, with 9 bases in between. CDR1 and CDR2 (germline): MRHNA, SNTAGT. This specimen was PBMCs from blood, taken less than 22 months after vaccination. This chain connects TRBV6-4 to TRBJ2-1; no clear D gene. The source of this sequence is a man in his fifties or sixties who received an inactivated influenza vaccine. The CDR3 bases are TGTGCCAGCAGTGAGGGCGGTAGCTCCTACAATGAGCAGTTCTTC. Translation gives CASSEGGSSYNEQFF.